The clone carrying this TCR beta chain was found a few times. Alpha- and beta-chain coverage of first-strand cDNA came from TRAV- and TRBV-specific primers. TCRs underwent 20 PCR cycles of amplification with a constant-region primer and V-primer adapter. TCRdb ran MiXCR on the reads and lists one entry per CDR3 protein. The profile shows approximately 9,800 distinct CDR3 sequences, approximately 40% of them singletons. The data stem from a study of low-dose radiotherapy and immunotherapy resistance in tumors. For the study at large: Every two weeks patients got nivolumab 240 mg flat dose, plus ipilimumab 1 mg/kg every six weeks, intravenously.

The CDR3 contains 15 residues. Germline-derived CDR1 and CDR2 are MNHEY and SMNVEV (reference sequence). Trimming stripped 0 bases from V and 4 bases from J, with 12 bases between. The chain carries TRBV27 and TRBJ1-1; D unclear. This receptor was taken from a human donor with advanced metastatic prostate, ovarian, gallbladder or colorectal cancer (not recorded which). This table probably holds off-target reads from a library built for another chain. Here the CDR3 reads CASSLSLYGSTEAFF. The DNA for the CDR3 is TGTGCCAGCAGTTTATCGCTTTATGGTAGCACTGAAGCTTTCTTT.